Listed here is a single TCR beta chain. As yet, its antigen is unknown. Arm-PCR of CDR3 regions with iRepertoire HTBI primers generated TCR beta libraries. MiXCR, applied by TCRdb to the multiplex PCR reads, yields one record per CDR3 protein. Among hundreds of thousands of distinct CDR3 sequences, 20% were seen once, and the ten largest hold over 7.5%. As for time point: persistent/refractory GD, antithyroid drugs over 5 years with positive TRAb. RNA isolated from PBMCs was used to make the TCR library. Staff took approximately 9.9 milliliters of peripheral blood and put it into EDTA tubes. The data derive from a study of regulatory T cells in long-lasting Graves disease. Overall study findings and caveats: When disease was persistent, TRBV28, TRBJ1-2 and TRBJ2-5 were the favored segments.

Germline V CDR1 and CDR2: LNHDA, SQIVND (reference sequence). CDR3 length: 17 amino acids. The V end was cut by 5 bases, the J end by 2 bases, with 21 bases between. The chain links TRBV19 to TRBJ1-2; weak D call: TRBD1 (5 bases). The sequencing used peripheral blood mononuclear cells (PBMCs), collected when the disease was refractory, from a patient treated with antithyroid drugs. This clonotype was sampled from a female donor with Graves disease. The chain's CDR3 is CASSHRQGGELNYGYTF. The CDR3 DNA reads TGTGCCAGTAGTCATCGGCAAGGAGGGGAATTGAACTATGGCTACACCTTC.